This passage covers 20 T cell receptor beta chains from one sample sequenced in a study of blood T cells in healthy people across ages. A J-beta primer mix and a sample-barcoded 5' primer were used in a second PCR of about 7 to 11 cycles. One entry per CDR3 protein, called by TCRdb with MiXCR from the 5' RACE reads. Of roughly 800,000 distinct CDR3 sequences listed, 58% are singletons. Sequenced material: blood. The receptors come from a man aged 25 to 40 in good health.

V usage is TRBV12-3 or TRBV12-4 and J usage is TRBJ2-7; D possibly uses TRBD1 or TRBD2 (5 bases each). Trimming took 6 bases from V and 8 from J, leaving 26 bases between them. CDR3 length equals 16 residues. CDR3 sequence (DNA): TGTGCCAGCAGCGAACTAGGACACCTACAAGGGTTAAAGCAGTACTTC. This encodes CASSELGHLQGLKQYF.

This clonotype has more than one count but fewer than ten. This chain joins TRBV7-2 and TRBJ2-6; 9 bases agree with TRBD1. Germline V gives CDR1 SGHTA, CDR2 FQGNSA. The V segment lost 1 base and the J segment 2 bases; nucleotides outside the gene matches: 6. This CDR3 region has 18 residues. CDR3 in amino acids: CASSLVPGQGTGANVLTF. Written as DNA, the CDR3 is TGTGCCAGCAGCTTAGTCCCGGGACAGGGTACTGGGGCCAACGTCCTGACTTTC.

The V gene is TRBV7-2, the J gene TRBJ1-5; tentatively, D is TRBD1 (6 bases). CDR1 is SGHTA and CDR2 is FQGNSA in the germline V gene. This CDR3 contains 15 residues. V lost 6 bases to trimming and J lost 6 bases, with 18 bases between them. As DNA, the CDR3 is TGTGCCAGCAGTCTCTACAGGGATTCGGGTCAGCCCCAGCATTTT. Its protein product is CASSLYRDSGQPQHF.

In this sample, this clonotype turned up many times. The chain joins TRBV20-1 to TRBJ2-3, with 9 bases lining up with TRBD2. CDR1 is DFQATT and CDR2 is SNEGSKA in the germline V gene (reference sequence). Trimming cost V 8 bases and J 1 base; bases outside gene matches: 1. The CDR3 covers 12 residues. In DNA form, the CDR3 reads TGCAGTTTAGCGGGGGGCACAGATACGCAGTATTTT. Its translation: CSLAGGTDTQYF.

DNA for the CDR3: TGTGCCATCAGTGAGCCGGGGCGGGGGCGCGTTTACGAGCAGTACTTC. Its translation is CAISEPGRGRVYEQYF. V and J are TRBV10-3 and TRBJ2-7, with a tentative D call TRBD2 (7 bases). This CDR3 has 16 residues. The V gene's germline CDR1 is ENHRY and CDR2 SYGVKD. V was shortened by 2 bases and J by 4 bases, with 18 bases between the two germline ends.

This clonotype was recorded many times. This may come from a read error, since a much larger clone is one base off. J is TRBJ2-5 and V is TRBV7-2; D might be TRBD2 (6 bases). V lost 3 bases, J lost 11 bases, and 25 bases lay in between. The CDR3 runs 16 residues. The germline V gene encodes CDR1 SGHTA and CDR2 FQGNSA. The CDR3 loop is CASSLAGTRTVNEQYF. In DNA form, the CDR3 reads TGTGCCAGCAGCTTGGCTGGGACTCGCACTGTCAATGAGCAGTACTTC.

The CDR3 protein is CSARLGWTGTSRGTYGYTF. The CDR3 DNA follows: TGCAGTGCTCGACTGGGGTGGACAGGGACAAGCAGGGGGACTTATGGCTACACCTTC. The rearrangement uses TRBV20-1 and TRBJ1-2; the match to TRBD1 covers 8 bases. V shed 5 bases and J 5 bases; nucleotides not matched to a gene: 25. This CDR3 has 19 amino acids. The germline gives CDR1 DFQATT, CDR2 SNEGSKA (reference sequence).

This clonotype was observed a few times. The chain carries TRBV20-1 and TRBJ1-4; D unclear. Germline V gene lookup returns CDR1 DFQATT and CDR2 SNEGSKA (reference sequence). Trimming took 3 bases from V and 0 from J, leaving 5 bases between them. CDR3 size: 13 residues. CDR3 protein: CSASAATNEKLFF. For the CDR3, the DNA is TGCAGTGCTAGTGCCGCAACTAATGAAAAACTGTTTTTT.

The chain recombines TRBV7-2 with TRBJ2-1, with D perhaps being TRBD1 or TRBD2 (7 bases each). Germline V gene lookup returns CDR1 SGHTA and CDR2 FQGNSA. This CDR3 region has 15 residues. V was trimmed by 5 bases and J by 6 bases, leaving 17 bases between them. The CDR3 protein is CASSAWEGAINEQFF. Here the CDR3 DNA reads TGTGCCAGCAGCGCCTGGGAGGGGGCCATCAATGAGCAGTTCTTC.

The chain recombines TRBV7-9 with TRBJ2-5; TRBD1 is a possible D gene (6 bases). Germline V gene lookup returns CDR1 SEHNR and CDR2 FQNEAQ (reference sequence). V was trimmed by 5 bases and J by 1 base, leaving 11 bases between them. CDR3 length equals 14 residues. CDR3 in amino acids: CASSPWTVQETQYF. The CDR3 nucleotides are TGTGCCAGCAGCCCTTGGACAGTCCAAGAGACCCAGTACTTC.

The chain links TRBV5-1 to TRBJ2-6; unclear D gene. V was cut by 3 bases and J by 4 bases, with 11 bases left in between. This CDR3 region has 15 residues. Germline CDR1 reads SGHRS; CDR2 reads YFSETQ. Written as DNA, the CDR3 is TGCGCCAGCAGCTCCCAGCCTCGGGGGGCCAACGTCCTGACTTTC. Amino acid sequence: CASSSQPRGANVLTF. The full variable domain, with the rest looked up from reference TRBV5-1 and TRBJ2-6, is KAGVTQTPRYLIKTRGQQVTLSCSPISGHRSVSWYQQTPGQGLQFLFEYFSETQRNKGNFPGRFSGRQFSNSRSEMNVSTLELGDSALYLCASSSQPRGANVLTFGAGSRLTVL.

This sequence joins TRBV7-2 and TRBJ2-1; D ambiguous. The CDR3 loop spans 16 amino acids. V lost 1 base, J lost 4 bases, and 14 bases lay in between. CDR1 and CDR2 (germline): SGHTA, FQGNSA. The CDR3 region is CASSLVFIGFYNEQFF. The CDR3 DNA reads TGTGCCAGCAGCTTAGTGTTTATTGGATTTTACAATGAGCAGTTCTTC. Together with reference TRBV7-2 and TRBJ2-1, the CDR3 gives the full variable domain: GAGVSQSPSNKVTEKGKDVELRCDPISGHTALYWYRQSLGQGLEFLIYFQGNSAPDKSGLPSDRFSAERTGGSVSTLTIQRTQQEDSAVYLCASSLVFIGFYNEQFFGPGTRLTVL.

The genes are TRBV7-2 and TRBJ2-1, with TRBD1 matching over 7 bases. Germline values: CDR1 SGHTA, CDR2 FQGNSA. CDR3 size: 15 residues. V dropped 5 bases and J dropped 6; count of bases not matched to a gene: 10. The CDR3 reads CASSPGTARFNEQFF. CDR3 bases: TGTGCCAGCAGCCCCGGGACAGCCCGTTTCAATGAGCAGTTCTTC.

The J gene is TRBJ2-1, the V gene TRBV4-1; D uncertain. This CDR3 region has 16 residues. Germline V gives CDR1 MGHRA, CDR2 YSYEKL. V dropped 1 base and J dropped 0 bases, with 10 bases sitting between them. CDR3 residues: CASSQVSSSSYNEQFF. CDR3 nucleotides: TGCGCCAGCAGCCAAGTATCCTCAAGCTCCTACAATGAGCAGTTCTTC.

V usage is TRBV3-1 and J usage is TRBJ2-5; weak D call: TRBD2 (5 bases). V was shortened by 3 bases and J by 3 bases, with 17 bases between the two germline ends. Germline V gene sequence: CDR1 LGHDT, CDR2 YNNKEL (reference sequence). The CDR3 has 16 amino acids. The CDR3 DNA sequence: TGTGCCAGCAGCCACGGTAGCGTCCCGGTCGAAGAGACCCAGTACTTC. Its translation is CASSHGSVPVEETQYF.

The chain recombines TRBV7-6 with TRBJ2-7, with D possibly being TRBD2 (6 bases). This CDR3 has 15 amino acids. Trimming cost V 7 bases and J 0 bases, with 16 bases left between them. Per germline, CDR1 SGHVS and CDR2 FNYEAQ. CDR3 region: CASTAGRGSSYEQYF. The DNA for the CDR3 is TGTGCCAGCACCGCGGGACGAGGTTCCTCCTACGAGCAGTACTTC.

V and J are TRBV6-5 and TRBJ2-1; D possibly corresponds to TRBD2 (5 bases). This CDR3 has 15 residues. CDR1 MNHEY and CDR2 SVGAGI come from the germline V gene. V was pared by 0 bases and J by 5 bases, with 11 bases between. CDR3 DNA sequence: TGTGCCAGCAGTTACTCAACACTAGAAGACAATGAGCAGTTCTTC. Its translation: CASSYSTLEDNEQFF.

The chain has TRBV20-1 and TRBJ2-3, with 8 bases aligning to TRBD1. Trimming at V came to 4 bases and at J to 4 bases, leaving 4 bases not matched to a gene. Germline lookup yields CDR1 DFQATT and CDR2 SNEGSKA (reference sequence). This CDR3 is built from 13 residues. The CDR3 DNA is TGCAGTGCTACTCAGGGGGCCTCAGATACGCAGTATTTT. Residues: CSATQGASDTQYF.

The V gene is TRBV20-1, the J gene TRBJ2-7; perhaps TRBD1 as D (6 bases). The CDR3 covers 15 residues. Per the germline V gene, CDR1 is DFQATT and CDR2 is SNEGSKA (reference sequence). With 5 bases removed from V and 2 bases from J, the gap between germline ends came to 19 bases. The CDR3 sequence is CSAPSEVRGTYEQYF. CDR3 nucleotides: TGCAGTGCTCCTTCGGAAGTTAGGGGGACCTACGAGCAGTACTTC.

The chain links TRBV4-3 to TRBJ2-2; D gene unclear. Between the trimmed V and J ends, which lost 9 bases and 3 bases, there was a span of 17 bases. The CDR3 length is 15 residues. Germline loops: CDR1 LGHNA, CDR2 YSLEER. CDR3 loop: CARPSERQYTGELFF. CDR3 DNA: TGCGCCAGACCTTCTGAGAGGCAGTACACCGGGGAGCTGTTTTTT.